In its sample, the clone carrying this TCR beta chain was seen a few times. A second about 7 to 12 cycle PCR used barcoded and J-beta primers. All cDNA molecules were each tagged by a template-switch adaptor with 12 random nucleotides. TCRdb redid the calling of the 5' RACE reads with MiXCR, one entry per CDR3 protein. Among a few hundred thousand distinct CDR3 sequences, 25% to 30% were seen once, and the ten largest hold under 20%. These data originate in a study of blood T cells in healthy people across ages. V was shortened by 3 bases and J by 5 bases, with 15 bases between the two germline ends. The CDR3 length is 15 residues. Whenever a sample was processed, at least 7 million PBMCs were isolated.

The sample was blood. J is TRBJ2-3 and V is TRBV12-3 or TRBV12-4; tentative D call: TRBD1 (5 bases). The sequence was obtained from an older woman in good health. The CDR3 region has the DNA TGTGCCAGCAGTTTGGGTGGGGCCCTGAAAGATACGCAGTATTTT. Amino acid sequence: CASSLGGALKDTQYF.